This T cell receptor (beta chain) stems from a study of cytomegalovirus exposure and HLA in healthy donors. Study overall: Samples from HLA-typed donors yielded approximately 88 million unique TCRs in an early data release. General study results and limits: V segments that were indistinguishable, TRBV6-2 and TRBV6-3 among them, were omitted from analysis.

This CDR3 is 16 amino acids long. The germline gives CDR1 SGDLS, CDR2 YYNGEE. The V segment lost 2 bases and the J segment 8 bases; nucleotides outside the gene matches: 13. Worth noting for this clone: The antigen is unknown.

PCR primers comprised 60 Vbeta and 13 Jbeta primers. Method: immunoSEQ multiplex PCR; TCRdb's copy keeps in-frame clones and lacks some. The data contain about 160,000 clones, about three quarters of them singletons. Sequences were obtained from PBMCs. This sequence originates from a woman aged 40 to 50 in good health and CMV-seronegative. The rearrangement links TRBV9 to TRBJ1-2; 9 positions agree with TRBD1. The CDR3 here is CASSVTPDRGVHGYTF. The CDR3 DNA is TGTGCCAGCAGCGTCACCCCGGACAGGGGAGTACACGGCTACACCTTC.